This TCR beta chain was sequenced in a study of OX40 agonist ivuxolimab in advanced cancers. Germline V gene lookup returns CDR1 LGHNA and CDR2 YNFKEQ. The CDR3 extends over 16 amino acids. Losses at the gene ends were 1 base for V and 3 bases for J; bases not matched to a gene: 4. Whole-study results and caveats: Low normalized T-cell clonal expansion also characterized some of the nonresponders.

Method: immunoSEQ multiplex PCR; TCRdb's copy keeps in-frame clones and lacks some. The sample consists of tens of thousands of clones, roughly nine tenths of them appearing once. A remark on this clone: Its antigen is not identified.

The specimen comprised CD4+ or CD8+ T cells sorted from blood, sampled in a trial of the OX40 agonist ivuxolimab. The clonotype originates from an adult with an advanced solid tumor such as melanoma, head and neck, liver or kidney cancer. The V and J genes are TRBV4-2 and TRBJ2-3, with 10 bases aligning to TRBD2. The DNA for the CDR3 is TGTGCCAGCAGCCAAGCTAGCGGGGGAGGAACAGATACGCAGTATTTT. It is translated as CASSQASGGGTDTQYF.